This TCR beta chain was retrieved from a study of OX40 agonist ivuxolimab in advanced cancers. The CDR3 covers 12 residues. Looked up from germline, CDR1 is GTSNPN and CDR2 is SVGIG (reference sequence). Trimming stripped 7 bases from V and 5 bases from J, with 11 bases between. Repertoires were generated with immunoSEQ multiplex PCR, while TCRdb's copy carries only in-frame clones and drops some. The sample consists of about 48,000 clones, 70% to 85% of them appearing once. This clone was recorded only once. Sample: CD4+ or CD8+ T cells sorted from blood, taken in a trial of the OX40 agonist ivuxolimab. The V gene is TRBV30, the J gene TRBJ1-4; D ambiguous. This sequence originates from an adult with an advanced solid tumor such as melanoma, head and neck, liver or kidney cancer. The CDR3 DNA sequence: TGTGCCTCCGAGAGGATGAATGAAAAACTGTTTTTT. Protein: CASERMNEKLFF. Complete variable domain (other parts from reference TRBV30 and TRBJ1-4): SQTIHQWPATLVQPVGSPLSLECTVEGTSNPNLYWYRQAAGRGLQLLFYSVGIGQISSEVPQNLSASRPQDRQFILSSKKLLLSDSGFYLCASERMNEKLFFGSGTQLSVL.